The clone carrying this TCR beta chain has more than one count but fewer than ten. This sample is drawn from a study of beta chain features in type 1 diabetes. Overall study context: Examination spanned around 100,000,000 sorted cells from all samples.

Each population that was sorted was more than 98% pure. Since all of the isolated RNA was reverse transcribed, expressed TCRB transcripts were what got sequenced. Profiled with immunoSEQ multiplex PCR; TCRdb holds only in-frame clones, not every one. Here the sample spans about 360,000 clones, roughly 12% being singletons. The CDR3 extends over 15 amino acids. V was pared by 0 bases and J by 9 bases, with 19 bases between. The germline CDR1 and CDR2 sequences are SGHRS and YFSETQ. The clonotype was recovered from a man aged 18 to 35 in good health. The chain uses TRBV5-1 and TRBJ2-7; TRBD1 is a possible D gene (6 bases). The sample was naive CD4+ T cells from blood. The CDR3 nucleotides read TGCGCCAGCAGCTTGGCCGGTTACAGGGAAAAAGCGCAGTACTTC. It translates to CASSLAGYREKAQYF.